This TCR beta chain was recovered during a study of blood T cell repertoires in COVID-19. As for the study in general: PBMCs, B-cell-depleted T cells, or T cells were the source of the cDNA or gDNA that made up the material.

Study processing details: Estimated nucleated cell counts came from reference gene primer amplification. Assay: immunoSEQ multiplex PCR; the TCRdb copy retains only in-frame clones and omits some. V, J and clone size are taken as reported in that table, and D and trimming were inferred from the DNA itself. The table lists 350,000 to 450,000 clones, roughly nine tenths of them singletons. Participants came from 20 to 25 US areas, aged about 18 to 89 years. Cohort 3 recovery required two negative PCRs, clearance, or symptom resolution. This clonotype was obtained from a man aged 25 to 40 who had recovered from COVID-19. Sequenced: PBMCs or T cells enriched from blood (not recorded which).

The chain's CDR3 is CASSPYMGLGVSEQFF. CDR3 DNA: TGTGCCAGCTCACCATATATGGGACTGGGAGTAAGTGAGCAGTTCTTC. The chain recombines TRBV18 with TRBJ2-1; possible D gene TRBD2, 6 bases. CDR1 and CDR2 from the germline V gene are KGHSH and LQKENI. Deletions cut 2 bases from V and 9 bases from J, with 20 bases between. The CDR3 sequence is 16 residues long.